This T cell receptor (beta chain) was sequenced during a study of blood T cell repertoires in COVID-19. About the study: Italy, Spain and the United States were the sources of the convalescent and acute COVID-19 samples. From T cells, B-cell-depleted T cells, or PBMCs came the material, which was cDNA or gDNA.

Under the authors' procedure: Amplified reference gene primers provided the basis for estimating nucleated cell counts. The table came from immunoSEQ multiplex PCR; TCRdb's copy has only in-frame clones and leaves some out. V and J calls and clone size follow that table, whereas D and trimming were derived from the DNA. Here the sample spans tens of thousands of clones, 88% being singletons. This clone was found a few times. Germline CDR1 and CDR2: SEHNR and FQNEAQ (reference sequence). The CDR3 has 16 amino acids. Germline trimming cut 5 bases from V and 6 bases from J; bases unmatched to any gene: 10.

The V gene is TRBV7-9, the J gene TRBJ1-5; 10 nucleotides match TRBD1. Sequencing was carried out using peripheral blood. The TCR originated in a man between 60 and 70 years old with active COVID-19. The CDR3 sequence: CASSIGQGESSQPQHF. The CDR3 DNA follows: TGTGCCAGCAGCATCGGACAGGGGGAATCAAGTCAGCCCCAGCATTTT.